This T cell receptor beta chain derives from a study of shared clonotypes between healthy human individuals. Study results and limitations: Naive subsets tended to show greater estimated richness than memory subsets.

Germline V lookup: CDR1 LGHNA, CDR2 YNFKEQ. This CDR3 has 15 residues. V dropped 4 bases and J dropped 3 bases, with 16 bases sitting between them. Here immunoSEQ multiplex PCR was the method, and the copy in TCRdb shows in-frame clones only, minus some. The data hold fewer than 850,000 clones, with about 78% observed a single time. About this clone: Its antigen is unidentified.

The chain combines TRBV4-2 with TRBJ2-7; D may correspond to TRBD1 or TRBD2 (7 bases each). The TCR sequence derives from a woman aged 30 to 39 in good health. Sequencing was done on a sample of memory CD4+ T cells sorted from blood. The subset denotes: CD45RA-negative fraction. Here the CDR3 DNA reads TGTGCCAGCAGCCCGGGGGGACAGATTGTCTACGAGCAGTACTTC. Encoded protein: CASSPGGQIVYEQYF.